This T cell receptor beta chain derives from a study of brain T cells in children with intractable seizures. Germline-derived CDR1 and CDR2 are LNHNV and YYDKDF (reference sequence). Deletions cut 5 bases from V and 4 bases from J, with 8 bases between. This CDR3 is 12 amino acids long. Concerning this clone: Its antigen is unidentified.

Described time point: blood from clinic visit 5 months post-surgery; TSC patient then seizure free. Surgery cases with the highest brain T cell transcript signatures were chosen for sequencing. Before surgery, patients took at least one anti-epileptic drug. Whole-study findings and limits: Pre- and post-surgery blood differed in depth, so pre-surgery absences may be undersampling. Viral specificity was inferred only from CDR3 similarity; HCMV serostatus was unknown.

Measured with immunoSEQ multiplex PCR; TCRdb has only the in-frame clones, and not every one. Found here are about 350,000 clones, roughly 93% of them singletons; the top ten hold roughly 5.7%. The TCR originated in a boy in the first two years of life with tuberous sclerosis and intractable seizures. The sample consisted of peripheral blood, taken roughly 5 months after surgery. The chain uses TRBV15 and TRBJ1-2, with D uncertain. The CDR3 sequence is CATSGNSYGYTF. CDR3 sequence (DNA): TGTGCCACCAGCGGCAACAGCTATGGCTACACCTTC.